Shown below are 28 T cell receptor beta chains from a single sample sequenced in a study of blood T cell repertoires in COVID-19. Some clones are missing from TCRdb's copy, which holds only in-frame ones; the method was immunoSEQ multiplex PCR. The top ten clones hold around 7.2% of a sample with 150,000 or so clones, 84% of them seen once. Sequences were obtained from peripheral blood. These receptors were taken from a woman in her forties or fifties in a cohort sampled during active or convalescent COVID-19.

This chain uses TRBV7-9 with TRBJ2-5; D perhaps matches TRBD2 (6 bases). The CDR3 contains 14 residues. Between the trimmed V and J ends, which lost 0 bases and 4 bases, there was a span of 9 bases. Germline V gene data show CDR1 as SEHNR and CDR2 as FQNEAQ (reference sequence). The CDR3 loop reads CASSLARDRETQYF. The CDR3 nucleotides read TGTGCCAGCAGCTTAGCGCGGGACCGAGAGACCCAGTACTTC.

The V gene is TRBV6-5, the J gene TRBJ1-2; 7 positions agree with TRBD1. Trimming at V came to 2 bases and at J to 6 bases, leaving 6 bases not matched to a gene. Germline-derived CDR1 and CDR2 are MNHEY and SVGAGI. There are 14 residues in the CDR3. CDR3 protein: CASSYNGQVDGYTF. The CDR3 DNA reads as TGTGCCAGCAGTTACAATGGACAGGTTGATGGCTACACCTTC.

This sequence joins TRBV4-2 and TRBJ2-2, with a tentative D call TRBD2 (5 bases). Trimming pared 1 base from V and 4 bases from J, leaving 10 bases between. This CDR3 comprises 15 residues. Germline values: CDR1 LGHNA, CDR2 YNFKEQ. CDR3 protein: CASSQAGSRTGELFF. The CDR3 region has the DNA TGTGCCAGCAGCCAAGCGGGGTCACGCACCGGGGAGCTGTTTTTT.

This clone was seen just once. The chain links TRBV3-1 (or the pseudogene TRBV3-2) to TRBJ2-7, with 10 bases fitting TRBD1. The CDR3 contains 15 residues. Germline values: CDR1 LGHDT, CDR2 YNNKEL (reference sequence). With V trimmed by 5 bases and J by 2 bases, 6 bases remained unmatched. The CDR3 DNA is TGTGCCAGCAGCTACGCCGGGACAGGGGCCTACGAGCAGTACTTC. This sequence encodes CASSYAGTGAYEQYF.

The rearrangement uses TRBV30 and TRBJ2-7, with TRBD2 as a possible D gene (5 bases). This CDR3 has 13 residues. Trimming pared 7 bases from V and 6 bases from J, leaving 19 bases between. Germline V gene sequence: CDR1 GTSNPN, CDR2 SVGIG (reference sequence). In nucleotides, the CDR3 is TGTGCCTACGAAAAAGGACTGATAGCCGAGCAGTACTTC. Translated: CAYEKGLIAEQYF. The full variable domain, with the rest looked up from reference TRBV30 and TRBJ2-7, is SQTIHQWPATLVQPVGSPLSLECTVEGTSNPNLYWYRQAAGRGLQLLFYSVGIGQISSEVPQNLSASRPQDRQFILSSKKLLLSDSGFYLCAYEKGLIAEQYFGPGTRLTVT.

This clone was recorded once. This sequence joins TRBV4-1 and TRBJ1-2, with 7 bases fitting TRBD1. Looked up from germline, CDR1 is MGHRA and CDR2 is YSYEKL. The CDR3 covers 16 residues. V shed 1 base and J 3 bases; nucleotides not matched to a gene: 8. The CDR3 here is CASSQGDAGTDYGYTF. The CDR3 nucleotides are TGCGCCAGCAGCCAAGGAGACGCCGGGACAGACTATGGCTACACCTTC.

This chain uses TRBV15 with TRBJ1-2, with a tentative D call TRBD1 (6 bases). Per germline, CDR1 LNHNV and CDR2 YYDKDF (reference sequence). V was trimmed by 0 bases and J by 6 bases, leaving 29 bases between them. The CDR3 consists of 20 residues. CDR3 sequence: CATSRDQSLISGGDTDGYTF. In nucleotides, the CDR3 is TGTGCCACCAGCAGAGATCAATCTCTAATTTCGGGAGGGGACACGGATGGCTACACCTTC.

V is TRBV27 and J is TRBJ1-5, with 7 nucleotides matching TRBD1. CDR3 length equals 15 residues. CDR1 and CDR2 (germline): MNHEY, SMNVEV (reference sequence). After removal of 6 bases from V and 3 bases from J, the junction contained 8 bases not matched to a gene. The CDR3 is CASRPQGSYNQPQHF. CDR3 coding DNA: TGTGCCAGCAGACCACAGGGGAGCTACAATCAGCCCCAGCATTTT.

The CDR3 protein is CASSLGARSNQPQHF. The DNA of the CDR3 is TGTGCCAGCAGCTTAGGGGCCCGAAGCAATCAGCCCCAGCATTTT. The chain carries TRBV7-9 and TRBJ1-5, with D uncertain. Trimming stripped 1 base from V and 1 base from J, with 8 bases between. The CDR3 is 15 amino acids. The germline gives CDR1 SEHNR, CDR2 FQNEAQ (reference sequence).

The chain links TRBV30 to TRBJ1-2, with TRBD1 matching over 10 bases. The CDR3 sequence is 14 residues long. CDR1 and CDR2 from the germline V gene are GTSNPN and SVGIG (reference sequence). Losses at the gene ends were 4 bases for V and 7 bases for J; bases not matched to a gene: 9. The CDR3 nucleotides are TGTGCCTGGACCGCCGGGACAGGGGTGGGTGGCTACACCTTC. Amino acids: CAWTAGTGVGGYTF.

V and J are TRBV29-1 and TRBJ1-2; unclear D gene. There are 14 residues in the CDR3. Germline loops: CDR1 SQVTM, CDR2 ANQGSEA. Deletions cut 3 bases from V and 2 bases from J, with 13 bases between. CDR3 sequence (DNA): TGCAGCGTTGATCAGGAACCTCTAAACTATGGCTACACCTTC. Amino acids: CSVDQEPLNYGYTF.

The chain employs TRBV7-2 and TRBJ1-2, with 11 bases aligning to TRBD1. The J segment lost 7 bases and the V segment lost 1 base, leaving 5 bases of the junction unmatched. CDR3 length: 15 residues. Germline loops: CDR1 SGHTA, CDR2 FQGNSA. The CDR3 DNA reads TGTGCCAGCAGCTTAGAGGACAGGGGGCTCTTTGGCTACACCTTC. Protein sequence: CASSLEDRGLFGYTF. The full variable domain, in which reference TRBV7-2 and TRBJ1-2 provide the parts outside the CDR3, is GAGVSQSPSNKVTEKGKDVELRCDPISGHTALYWYRQSLGQGLEFLIYFQGNSAPDKSGLPSDRFSAERTGGSVSTLTIQRTQQEDSAVYLCASSLEDRGLFGYTFGSGTRLTVV.

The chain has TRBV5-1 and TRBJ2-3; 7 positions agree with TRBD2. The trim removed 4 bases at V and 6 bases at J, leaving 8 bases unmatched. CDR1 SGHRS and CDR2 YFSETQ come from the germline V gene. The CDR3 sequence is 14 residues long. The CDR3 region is CASSPRLAPDTQYF. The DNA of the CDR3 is TGCGCCAGCAGCCCGAGACTAGCCCCCGATACGCAGTATTTT.

CDR3 sequence (DNA): TGTGCCAGCAGTGACCAACAGGGGGTGTACGAGCAGTACTTC. Translation gives CASSDQQGVYEQYF. J is TRBJ2-7 and V is TRBV6-1, with 8 bases aligning to TRBD1. Trimming took 3 bases from V and 4 from J; bases not matched to a gene: 5. CDR3 length equals 14 residues. The germline V gene has CDR1 MNHNS and CDR2 SASEGT.

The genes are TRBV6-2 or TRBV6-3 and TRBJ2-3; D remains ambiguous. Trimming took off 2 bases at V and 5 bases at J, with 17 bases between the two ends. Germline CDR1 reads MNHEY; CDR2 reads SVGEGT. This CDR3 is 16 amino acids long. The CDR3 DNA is TGTGCCAGCAGTTACGAGGCTAGTCAGCCACGAGATACGCAGTATTTT. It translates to CASSYEASQPRDTQYF.

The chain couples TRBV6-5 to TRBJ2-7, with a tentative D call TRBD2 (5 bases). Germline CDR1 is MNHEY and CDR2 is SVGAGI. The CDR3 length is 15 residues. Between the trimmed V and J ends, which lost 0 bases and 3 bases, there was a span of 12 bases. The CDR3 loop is CASSYSWRGYYEQYF. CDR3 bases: TGTGCCAGCAGTTACTCGTGGAGAGGGTACTACGAGCAGTACTTC.

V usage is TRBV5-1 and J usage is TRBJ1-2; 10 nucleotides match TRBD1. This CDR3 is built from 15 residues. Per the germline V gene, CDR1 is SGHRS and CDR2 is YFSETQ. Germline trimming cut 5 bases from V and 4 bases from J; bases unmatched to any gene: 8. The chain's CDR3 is CASRKDRGRGYGYTF. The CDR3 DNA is TGCGCCAGCAGGAAAGACAGGGGGCGAGGCTATGGCTACACCTTC.

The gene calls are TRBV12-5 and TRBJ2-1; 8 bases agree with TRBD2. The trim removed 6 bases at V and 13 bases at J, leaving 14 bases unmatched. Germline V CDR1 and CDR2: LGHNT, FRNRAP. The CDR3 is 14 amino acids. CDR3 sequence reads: CASGQRNGLADQFF. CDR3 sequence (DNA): TGTGCTAGTGGGCAAAGAAACGGACTAGCTGATCAGTTCTTC.

The CDR3 bases are TGTGCCAGCAGCCAAGATCTGCTAGCGGGGGGTCGTATGGAGACCCAGTACTTC. Translation gives CASSQDLLAGGRMETQYF. V gene TRBV3-1 (or the pseudogene TRBV3-2) combines with J gene TRBJ2-5; 11 nucleotides match TRBD2. V lost 0 bases, J lost 5 bases, and 11 bases stayed unmatched. The CDR3 length is 18 residues. CDR1 is LGHDT and CDR2 is YNNKEL in the germline V gene (reference sequence).

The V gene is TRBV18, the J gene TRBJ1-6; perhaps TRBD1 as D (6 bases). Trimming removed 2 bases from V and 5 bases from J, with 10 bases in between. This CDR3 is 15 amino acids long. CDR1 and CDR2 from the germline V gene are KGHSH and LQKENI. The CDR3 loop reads CASSPAGQNNSPLHF. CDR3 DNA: TGTGCCAGCTCACCAGCCGGACAGAATAATTCACCCCTCCACTTT.

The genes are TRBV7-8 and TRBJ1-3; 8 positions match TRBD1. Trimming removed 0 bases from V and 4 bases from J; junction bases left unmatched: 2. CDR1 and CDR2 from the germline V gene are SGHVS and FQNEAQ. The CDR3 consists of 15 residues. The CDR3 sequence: CASSLARGLGNTIYF. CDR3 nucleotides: TGTGCCAGCAGCTTAGCCAGGGGGCTCGGAAACACCATATATTTT.

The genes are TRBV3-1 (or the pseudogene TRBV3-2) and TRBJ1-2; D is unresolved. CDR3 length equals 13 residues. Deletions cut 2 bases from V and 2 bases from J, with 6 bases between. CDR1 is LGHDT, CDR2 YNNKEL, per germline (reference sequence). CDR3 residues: CASSQSGNYGYTF. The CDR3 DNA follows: TGTGCCAGCAGCCAAAGCGGAAACTATGGCTACACCTTC.

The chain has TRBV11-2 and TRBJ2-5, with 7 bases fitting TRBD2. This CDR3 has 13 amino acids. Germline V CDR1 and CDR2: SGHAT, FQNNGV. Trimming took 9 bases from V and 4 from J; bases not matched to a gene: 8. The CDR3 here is CASEEAGSETQYF. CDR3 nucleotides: TGTGCCAGTGAAGAAGCGGGGTCAGAGACCCAGTACTTC.

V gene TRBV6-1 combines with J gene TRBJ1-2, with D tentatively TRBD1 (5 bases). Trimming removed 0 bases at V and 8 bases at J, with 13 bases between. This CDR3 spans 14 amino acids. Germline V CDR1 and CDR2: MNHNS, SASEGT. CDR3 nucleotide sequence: TGTGCCAGCAGTGAAGCGCGCAGGGTCGAGGGCTACACCTTC. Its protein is CASSEARRVEGYTF.

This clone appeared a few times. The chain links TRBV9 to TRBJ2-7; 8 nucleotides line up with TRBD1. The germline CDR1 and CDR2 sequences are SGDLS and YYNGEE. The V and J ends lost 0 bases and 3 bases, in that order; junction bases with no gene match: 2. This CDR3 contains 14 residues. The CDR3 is CASSVDTGGYEQYF. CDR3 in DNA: TGTGCCAGCAGCGTAGATACAGGGGGCTACGAGCAGTACTTC.

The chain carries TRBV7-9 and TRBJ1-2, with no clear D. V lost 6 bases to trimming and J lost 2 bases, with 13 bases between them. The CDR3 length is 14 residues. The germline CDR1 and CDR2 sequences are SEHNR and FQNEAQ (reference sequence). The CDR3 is CASSSKMGNYGYTF. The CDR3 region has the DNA TGTGCCAGCAGTTCAAAAATGGGCAACTATGGCTACACCTTC. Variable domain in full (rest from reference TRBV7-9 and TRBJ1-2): DTGVSQNPRHKITKRGQNVTFRCDPISEHNRLYWYRQTLGQGPEFLTYFQNEAQLEKSRLLSDRFSAERPKGSFSTLEIQRTEQGDSAMYLCASSSKMGNYGYTFGSGTRLTVV.

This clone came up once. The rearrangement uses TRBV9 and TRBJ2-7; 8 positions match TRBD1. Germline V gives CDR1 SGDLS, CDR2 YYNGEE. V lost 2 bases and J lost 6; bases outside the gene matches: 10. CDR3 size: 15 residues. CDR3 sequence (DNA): TGTGCCAGCAGCGTCCAGGGACAGGTGGTGAGCGAGCAGTACTTC. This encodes CASSVQGQVVSEQYF.

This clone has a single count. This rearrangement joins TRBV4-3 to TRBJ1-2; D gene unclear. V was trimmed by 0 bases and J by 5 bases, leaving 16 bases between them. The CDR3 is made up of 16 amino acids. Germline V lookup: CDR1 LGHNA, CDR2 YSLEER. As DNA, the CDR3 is TGCGCCAGCAGCCAAGATTTTATGCGTCCAACGTATGGCTACACCTTC. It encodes CASSQDFMRPTYGYTF.